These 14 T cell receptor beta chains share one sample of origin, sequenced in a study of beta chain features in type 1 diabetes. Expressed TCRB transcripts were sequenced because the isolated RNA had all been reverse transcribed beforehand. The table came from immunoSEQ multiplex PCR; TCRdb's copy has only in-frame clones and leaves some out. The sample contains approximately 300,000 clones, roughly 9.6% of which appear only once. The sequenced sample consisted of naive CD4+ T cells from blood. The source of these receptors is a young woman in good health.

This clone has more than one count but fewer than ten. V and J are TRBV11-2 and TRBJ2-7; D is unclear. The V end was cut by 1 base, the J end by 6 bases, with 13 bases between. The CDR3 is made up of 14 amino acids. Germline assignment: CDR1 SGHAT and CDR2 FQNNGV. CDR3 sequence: CASSLAGYPIEQYF. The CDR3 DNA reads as TGTGCCAGCAGCTTAGCAGGCTATCCTATCGAGCAGTACTTC.

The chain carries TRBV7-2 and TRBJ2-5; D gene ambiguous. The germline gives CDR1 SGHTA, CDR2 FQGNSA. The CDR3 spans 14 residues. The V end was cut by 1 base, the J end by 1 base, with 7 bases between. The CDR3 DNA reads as TGTGCCAGCAGCTTAGAATGGAGCCAAGAGACCCAGTACTTC. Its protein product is CASSLEWSQETQYF.

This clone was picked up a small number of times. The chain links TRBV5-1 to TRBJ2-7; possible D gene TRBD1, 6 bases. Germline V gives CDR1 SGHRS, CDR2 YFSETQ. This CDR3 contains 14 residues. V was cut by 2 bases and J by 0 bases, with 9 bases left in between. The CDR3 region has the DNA TGCGCCAGCAGCTTAGGACAGTACTCCTACGAGCAGTACTTC. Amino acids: CASSLGQYSYEQYF.

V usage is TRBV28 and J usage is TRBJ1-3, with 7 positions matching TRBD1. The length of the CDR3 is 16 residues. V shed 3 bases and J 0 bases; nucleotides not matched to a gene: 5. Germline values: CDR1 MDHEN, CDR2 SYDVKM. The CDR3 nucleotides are TGTGCCAGCAGTTTCCTCCAGGGGGTCTCTGGAAACACCATATATTTT. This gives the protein CASSFLQGVSGNTIYF.

DNA of the CDR3: TGTGCCAGCAGCGCCCCCCTTTTTCCCTTAGCCCCCACAGATACGCAGTATTTT. Residues: CASSAPLFPLAPTDTQYF. The chain couples TRBV11-2 to TRBJ2-3; D is ambiguous. Germline assignment: CDR1 SGHAT and CDR2 FQNNGV. Trimming stripped 5 bases from V and 2 bases from J, with 23 bases between. The CDR3 length is 18 residues.

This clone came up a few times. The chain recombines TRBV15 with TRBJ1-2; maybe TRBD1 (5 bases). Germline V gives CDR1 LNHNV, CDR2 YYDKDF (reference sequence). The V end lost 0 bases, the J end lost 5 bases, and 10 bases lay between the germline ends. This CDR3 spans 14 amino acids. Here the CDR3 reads CATSRDGGAYGYTF. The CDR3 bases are TGTGCCACCAGCAGAGATGGAGGGGCGTATGGCTACACCTTC.

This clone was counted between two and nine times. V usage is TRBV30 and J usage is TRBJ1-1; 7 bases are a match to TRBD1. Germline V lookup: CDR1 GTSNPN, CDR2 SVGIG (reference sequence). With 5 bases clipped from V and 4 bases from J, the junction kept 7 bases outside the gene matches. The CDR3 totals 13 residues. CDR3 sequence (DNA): TGTGCCTGGGCAGGGGGGTCCGTCACTGAAGCTTTCTTT. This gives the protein CAWAGGSVTEAFF.

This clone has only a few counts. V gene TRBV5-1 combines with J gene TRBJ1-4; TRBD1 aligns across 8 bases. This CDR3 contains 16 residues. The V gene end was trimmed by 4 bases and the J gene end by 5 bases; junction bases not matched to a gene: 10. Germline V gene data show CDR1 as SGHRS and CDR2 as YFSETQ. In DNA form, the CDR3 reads TGCGCCAGCAGCGCTGCAGGACAGGGTACGAATGAAAAACTGTTTTTT. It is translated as CASSAAGQGTNEKLFF. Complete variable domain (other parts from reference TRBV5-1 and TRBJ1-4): KAGVTQTPRYLIKTRGQQVTLSCSPISGHRSVSWYQQTPGQGLQFLFEYFSETQRNKGNFPGRFSGRQFSNSRSEMNVSTLELGDSALYLCASSAAGQGTNEKLFFGSGTQLSVL.

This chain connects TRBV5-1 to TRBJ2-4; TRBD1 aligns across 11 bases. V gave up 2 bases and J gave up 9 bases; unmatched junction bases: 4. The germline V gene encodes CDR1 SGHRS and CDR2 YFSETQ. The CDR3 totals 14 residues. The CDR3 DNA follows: TGCGCCAGCAGCTTAGCGGGACAGGGGGGCATTCAGTACTTC. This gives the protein CASSLAGQGGIQYF.

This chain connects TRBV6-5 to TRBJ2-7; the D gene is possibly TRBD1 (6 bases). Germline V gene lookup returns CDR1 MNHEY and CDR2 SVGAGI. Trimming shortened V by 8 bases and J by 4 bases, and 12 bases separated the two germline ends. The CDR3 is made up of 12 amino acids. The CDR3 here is CASGKGGYEQYF. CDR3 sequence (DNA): TGTGCCAGCGGTAAAGGGGGATACGAGCAGTACTTC.

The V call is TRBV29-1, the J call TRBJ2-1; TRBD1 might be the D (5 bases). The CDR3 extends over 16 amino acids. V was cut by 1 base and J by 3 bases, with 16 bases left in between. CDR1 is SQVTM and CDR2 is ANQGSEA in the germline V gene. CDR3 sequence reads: CSVEGTVRGSYNEQFF. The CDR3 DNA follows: TGCAGCGTTGAAGGAACTGTAAGGGGCAGCTACAATGAGCAGTTCTTC.

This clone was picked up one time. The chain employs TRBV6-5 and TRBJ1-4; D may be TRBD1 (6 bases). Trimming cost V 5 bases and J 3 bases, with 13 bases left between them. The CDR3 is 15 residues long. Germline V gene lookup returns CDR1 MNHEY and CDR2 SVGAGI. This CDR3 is CASSRLTGANEKLFF. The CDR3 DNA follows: TGTGCCAGCAGTCGCCTGACAGGAGCTAATGAAAAACTGTTTTTT.

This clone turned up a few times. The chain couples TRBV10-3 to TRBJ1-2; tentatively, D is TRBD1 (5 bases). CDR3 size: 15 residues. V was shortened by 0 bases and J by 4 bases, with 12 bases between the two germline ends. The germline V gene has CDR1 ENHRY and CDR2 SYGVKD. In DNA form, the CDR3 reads TGTGCCATCAGTGAGTCGAGAGACAGTCTCTATGGCTACACCTTC. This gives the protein CAISESRDSLYGYTF.

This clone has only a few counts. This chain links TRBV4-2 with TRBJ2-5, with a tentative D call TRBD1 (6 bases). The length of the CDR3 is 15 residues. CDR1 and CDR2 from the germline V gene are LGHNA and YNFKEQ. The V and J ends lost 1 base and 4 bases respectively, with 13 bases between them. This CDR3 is CASSQGGGLGETQYF. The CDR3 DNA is TGTGCCAGCAGCCAAGGTGGGGGCCTGGGAGAGACCCAGTACTTC.